This TCR beta chain was sequenced in a study of OX40 agonist ivuxolimab in advanced cancers. Across the whole study: As their treatment, patients were administered ivuxolimab, an agonistic anti-OX40 (CD134) antibody. Patients enrolled in dose escalation were diagnosed with hepatocellular carcinoma, melanoma, renal cell or head and neck cancer. Past anti-PD-1, anti-PD-L1 or anti-CTLA-4 therapy was accepted, and roughly 42% had received some.

Per the germline V gene, CDR1 is SEHNR and CDR2 is FQNEAQ (reference sequence). This CDR3 contains 13 residues. Deletions cut 5 bases from V and 7 bases from J, with 15 bases between. Method: immunoSEQ multiplex PCR; TCRdb's copy keeps in-frame clones and lacks some. The table lists about 61,000 clones, about 90% of them singletons. The chain is built from TRBV7-9 and TRBJ2-7; D may be TRBD1 (5 bases). The sequence derives from an adult with an advanced solid tumor such as melanoma, head and neck, liver or kidney cancer. The sequencing here drew on CD4+ or CD8+ T cells sorted from blood, taken in a trial of the OX40 agonist ivuxolimab. CDR3 nucleotide sequence: TGTGCCAGCAGCCAGGCGACAGTGCCTGAGCAGTACTTC. Protein: CASSQATVPEQYF.